Each of the 7 T cell receptor beta chains below was sequenced from the same sample in a study of technical replicates of blood from a handful of donors. Measured with immunoSEQ multiplex PCR; TCRdb has only the in-frame clones, and not every one. This sample has some 30,000 clones, with just over 90% found just once. The source material was PBMCs. The receptor set was obtained from a human donor in good health. Some clones in this sample may be carry-over from other donors' samples.

The gene calls are TRBV29-1 and TRBJ2-7; D not certain. The length of the CDR3 is 12 residues. Trimming cost V 7 bases and J 2 bases, with 12 bases left between them. Germline V gene sequence: CDR1 SQVTM, CDR2 ANQGSEA. The CDR3 DNA follows: TGCAGCGCCAGCGAAGCTACCTACGAGCAGTACTTC. Amino acid sequence: CSASEATYEQYF.

This chain joins TRBV4-3 and TRBJ2-7, with D tentatively TRBD1 (5 bases). CDR3 size: 13 residues. Germline V lookup: CDR1 LGHNA, CDR2 YSLEER. Trimming cost V 1 base and J 7 bases, with 11 bases left between them. The DNA for the CDR3 is TGCGCCAGCAGCCAAGGGCCAGGGAATGAGCAGTACTTC. Residues: CASSQGPGNEQYF.

The V and J genes are TRBV2 and TRBJ1-5, with 7 bases fitting TRBD1. The J segment lost 2 bases and the V segment lost 6 bases, leaving 7 bases of the junction unmatched. CDR1 is SNHLY and CDR2 is FYNNEI in the germline V gene. CDR3 length: 15 amino acids. The CDR3 spells CASRVTGLGNQPQHF. The CDR3 nucleotides read TGTGCCAGCAGGGTGACAGGGTTGGGCAATCAGCCCCAGCATTTT.

J is TRBJ2-3 and V is TRBV4-3; 12 bases line up with TRBD1. This CDR3 is built from 17 residues. Germline assignment: CDR1 LGHNA and CDR2 YSLEER. The junction had 9 bases not matched to a gene; V was cut back by 4 bases and J by 4 bases. The CDR3 nucleotides read TGCGCCAGCAGCCGACAGCGGGGACAGGGGGCCGCAGATACGCAGTATTTT. It codes for CASSRQRGQGAADTQYF.

The chain is built from TRBV4-2 and TRBJ2-5; 12 bases are shared with TRBD2. The V gene end was trimmed by 0 bases and the J gene end by 4 bases; junction bases not matched to a gene: 3. CDR1 and CDR2 from the germline V gene are LGHNA and YNFKEQ. The CDR3 is 16 amino acids. The CDR3 coding sequence is TGTGCCAGCAGCCAAGAAGGGGGACTAGCGGGAGAGACCCAGTACTTC. Its protein is CASSQEGGLAGETQYF.

The rearrangement links TRBV10-1 to TRBJ2-7, with D perhaps TRBD2 (5 bases). The CDR3 length is 18 residues. V lost 3 bases, J lost 2 bases, and 23 bases lay in between. Germline CDR1 is WNHNN and CDR2 is SYGVQD (reference sequence). The CDR3 reads CASSDPGRWRAEAYEQYF. CDR3 nucleotide sequence: TGCGCCAGCAGTGACCCGGGAAGGTGGCGGGCTGAGGCCTACGAGCAGTACTTC.

This sequence joins TRBV6-5 and TRBJ2-1; 10 nucleotides align to TRBD2. Germline values: CDR1 MNHEY, CDR2 SVGAGI. This CDR3 has 15 residues. After removal of 6 bases from V and 0 bases from J, the junction contained 2 bases not matched to a gene. Here the CDR3 reads CASSPSGSSYNEQFF. The CDR3 DNA reads as TGTGCCAGCAGCCCTAGCGGGAGCTCCTACAATGAGCAGTTCTTC.